The rows below give T cell receptor beta chains drawn from one sample of a study of shared clonotypes between healthy human individuals. Here immunoSEQ multiplex PCR was the method, and the copy in TCRdb shows in-frame clones only, minus some. The sample has about 2.2 million clones, just over 90% seen once. Sequenced sample: naive CD8+ T cells from PBMCs. The receptors originated from a man aged 18 to 29 in good health. Some clones in this sample may be carry-over from other donors' samples. The CDR3 runs from the conserved cysteine through the conserved F or W. Each record gives: D gene, V gene, clone size, J gene, CDR3 DNA, CDR3 protein. The D gene is left open where the match is weak. A row's size may be missing; if present it is once, few, many or a size class.

>.|TRBV5-1|.|TRBJ1-1
TGCGCCAGCAGCCCGGGTAAGCGGGACACTGAAGCTTTCTTT
CASSPGKRDTEAFF
>.|TRBV10-3|.|TRBJ2-1
TGTGCCATCAAGTCGGAAACGTCCTACAATGAGCAGTTCTTC
CAIKSETSYNEQFF
>.|TRBV27|.|TRBJ2-7
TGTGCCAGCAGTTTGGGGCGGGCAGGGACCTACGAGCAGTACTTC
CASSLGRAGTYEQYF
>.|TRBV27|.|TRBJ2-7
TGTGCCAGCAGTTTATCGGGGGGAGCCGGGTACGAGCAGTACTTC
CASSLSGGAGYEQYF
>.|TRBV27|.|TRBJ2-4
TGTGCCAGCAAGGGTCGCGTAAGCCGCGTTCAGTACTTC
CASKGRVSRVQYF
>TRBD2|TRBV7-9|.|TRBJ2-1
TGTGCCAGCAGCTTAGCGGTAGCGGGAGGGCCCAGCAATGAGCAGTTCTTC
CASSLAVAGGPSNEQFF
>.|TRBV6-1|.|TRBJ1-5
TGTGCCAGCAGTGATTGGCATCCCGCCGTCTATCAGCCCCAGCATTTT
CASSDWHPAVYQPQHF
>.|TRBV4-3|.|TRBJ1-1
TGCGCCAGCAGCCAAGATGCCCAACCGGGCACTGAAGCTTTCTTT
CASSQDAQPGTEAFF
>TRBD1|TRBV25-1|.|TRBJ2-1
TGTGCCAGCAGTGTTGGACAGGATGAGCAGTTCTTC
CASSVGQDEQFF
>.|TRBV9|once|TRBJ1-5
TGTGCCAGCAGCGTAGGGCAGGGGCCTCAGCCCCAGCATTTT
CASSVGQGPQPQHF
>TRBD2|TRBV7-3|.|TRBJ2-1
TGTGCCAGCAGCTTAACCGTAGCGGGAGTGGGGCGCAATGAGCAGTTCTTC
CASSLTVAGVGRNEQFF
>TRBD1|TRBV27|.|TRBJ2-7
TGTGCCAGCAGTTGGATTGGGACAGTCCCCGACGAGCAGTACTTC
CASSWIGTVPDEQYF